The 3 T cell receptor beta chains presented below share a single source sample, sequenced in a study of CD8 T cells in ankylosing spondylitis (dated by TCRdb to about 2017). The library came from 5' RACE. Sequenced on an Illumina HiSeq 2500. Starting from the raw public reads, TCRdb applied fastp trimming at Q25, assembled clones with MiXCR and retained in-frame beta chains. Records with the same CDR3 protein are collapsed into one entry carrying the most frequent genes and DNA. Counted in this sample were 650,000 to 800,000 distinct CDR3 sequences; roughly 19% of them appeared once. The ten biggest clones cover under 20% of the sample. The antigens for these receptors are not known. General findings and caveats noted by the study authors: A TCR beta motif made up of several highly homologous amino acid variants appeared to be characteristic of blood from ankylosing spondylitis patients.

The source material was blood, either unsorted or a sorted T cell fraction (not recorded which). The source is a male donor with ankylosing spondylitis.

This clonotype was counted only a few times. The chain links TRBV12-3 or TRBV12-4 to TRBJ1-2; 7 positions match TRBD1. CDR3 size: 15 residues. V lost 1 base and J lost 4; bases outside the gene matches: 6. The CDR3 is CASSLVSRDSYGYTF. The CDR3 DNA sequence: TGTGCCAGCAGTTTAGTGTCCCGGGACAGCTATGGCTACACCTTC.

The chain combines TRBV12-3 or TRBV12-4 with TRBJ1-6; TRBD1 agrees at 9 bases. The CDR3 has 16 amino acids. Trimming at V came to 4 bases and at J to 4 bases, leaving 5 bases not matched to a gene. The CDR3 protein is CASSSTDRGYNSPLHF. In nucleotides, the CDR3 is TGTGCCAGCAGTTCGACGGACAGGGGTTATAATTCACCCCTCCACTTT.

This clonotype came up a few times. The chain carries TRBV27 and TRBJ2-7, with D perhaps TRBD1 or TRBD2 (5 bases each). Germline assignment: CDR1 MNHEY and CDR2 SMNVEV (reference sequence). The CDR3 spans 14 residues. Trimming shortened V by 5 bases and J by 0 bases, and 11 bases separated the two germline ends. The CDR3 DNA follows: TGTGCCAGCAGTAAGGGACGCGCCTCCTACGAGCAGTACTTC. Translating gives CASSKGRASYEQYF.